This T cell receptor (beta chain) was recovered during a study of shared T cell receptors in the human thymus. The CDR3 covers 15 residues. Germline V gene sequence: CDR1 SGHNT, CDR2 YENEEA. Trimming stripped 1 base from V and 2 bases from J, with 12 bases between. Sequencing used immunoSEQ multiplex PCR; TCRdb keeps in-frame clones, though not all of them. The table includes hundreds of thousands of clones, roughly 90% detected once. Separately, the same data were catalogued under a study of human thymus T cells. That study adds: Donor material was obtained from healthy Finnish infants undergoing corrective surgery for congenital heart defects. Surgeons resected thymus tissue during corrective heart surgery. There appeared to be biased usage of V and J genes in thymic and blood repertoires. Among unrelated individuals, related research reported thymic repertoires that overlapped highly.

The origin of this receptor is a boy younger than two with a congenital heart defect. This sequence joins TRBV11-3 and TRBJ2-7, with D possibly being TRBD2 (6 bases). Sequencing was done on a sample of thymocytes. The CDR3: CASSLGASEAYEQYF. CDR3 in DNA: TGTGCCAGCAGCTTAGGTGCTAGCGAGGCCTACGAGCAGTACTTC.